A single sample gave rise to the 5 T cell receptor beta chains below, sequenced in a study of spatial heterogeneity in lung cancer. Overall study results and limits: For expanded intratumoral alpha and beta TCRs, counts tracked tumor mutation counts.

MiXCR was run by TCRdb on the 5' RACE reads, yielding one entry per CDR3 protein. The sample contains around 7,000 distinct CDR3 sequences, 11% to 15% of which appear only once. These receptors have no identified antigens. Indicated time point: sample taken at primary tumor resection. The sequencing used lung tumor tissue, collected at surgery. The receptors derive from a female donor with early-stage non-small cell lung cancer.

In its sample, this clonotype is medium-sized (0.01 to 0.1%). Since the library was made to target alpha chains, this beta chain is a stray read and its abundance is not meaningful. The CDR3 loop reads CSVRVETQYF. The CDR3, as DNA: TGCAGCGTTCGCGTGGAGACCCAGTACTTC. The genes are TRBV29-1 and TRBJ2-5; D gene uncertain. Germline V gene sequence: CDR1 SQVTM, CDR2 ANQGSEA. CDR3 size: 10 residues. V lost 5 bases to trimming and J lost 5 bases, with 6 bases between them.

This clonotype was seen many times. Being off target in a library aimed at alpha chains, this beta chain has a size of little meaning. This chain joins TRBV7-9 and TRBJ1-4; no definite D call. The V gene's germline CDR1 is SEHNR and CDR2 FQNEAQ (reference sequence). The ends were cut back, 1 base at V and 4 bases at J, with 19 bases in the middle. This CDR3 contains 18 residues. CDR3 coding DNA: TGTGCCAGCAGCTTAGACCTTCTTGGAGGTGGGGTTAATGAAAAACTGTTTTTT. Translated, it gives CASSLDLLGGGVNEKLFF.

This clonotype is medium-sized in the sample. This beta chain was picked up by a library intended for alpha chains and is off target, so its count carries little meaning. The chain uses TRBV5-1 and TRBJ2-5, with 8 bases aligning to TRBD2. V was pared by 2 bases and J by 0 bases, with 15 bases of the junction left unmatched. Germline CDR1 is SGHRS and CDR2 is YFSETQ. This CDR3 comprises 19 residues. CDR3 in amino acids: CASSFLSPGSGTYQETQYF. The CDR3 nucleotides read TGCGCCAGCAGCTTCCTCAGCCCAGGTAGCGGGACTTACCAAGAGACCCAGTACTTC.

This clonotype qualifies as medium-sized (0.01 to 0.1%). Since the library was made to target alpha chains, this beta chain is a stray read and its abundance is not meaningful. The J gene is TRBJ2-6, the V gene TRBV6-2 or TRBV6-3, with TRBD1 matching over 7 bases. V shed 5 bases, J shed 0 bases, and the junction held 7 bases outside the gene matches. CDR3 length: 17 residues. CDR1 and CDR2 from the germline V gene are MNHEY and SVGEGT. DNA of the CDR3: TGTGCCAGCAGTAACAGGGGCCCCCTCTCTGGGGCCAACGTCCTGACTTTC. Its translation: CASSNRGPLSGANVLTF.

This clonotype was seen at least ten times. This beta chain came through as a stray read in a library set up for alpha chains, and its size says little. The chain employs TRBV20-1 and TRBJ2-5; D is uncertain. Trimming cost V 3 bases and J 6 bases, with 14 bases left between them. This CDR3 is built from 13 residues. From germline, CDR1 is DFQATT and CDR2 SNEGSKA (reference sequence). CDR3 region: CSASSGDLKTQYF. The CDR3, as DNA: TGCAGTGCTAGTTCTGGGGATCTAAAGACCCAGTACTTC.